This T cell receptor beta chain was sequenced during a study of siplizumab effects on memory and regulatory T cells. Data came from immunoSEQ multiplex PCR; TCRdb stores just in-frame clones and leaves some out. The table shows roughly 97,000 clones, with 93% occurring only once. Sequencing input: Tregs sorted from blood. This sequence was found in a human donor in good health.

For the CDR3, the DNA is TGTGCCAGCAGTTCGGACTTCCCCTACGAGCAGTACTTC. As protein: CASSSDFPYEQYF. V and J are TRBV6-5 and TRBJ2-7, with a tentative D call TRBD2 (5 bases). There are 13 residues in the CDR3. Trimming cost V 4 bases and J 2 bases, with 9 bases left between them. Looked up from germline, CDR1 is MNHEY and CDR2 is SVGAGI.